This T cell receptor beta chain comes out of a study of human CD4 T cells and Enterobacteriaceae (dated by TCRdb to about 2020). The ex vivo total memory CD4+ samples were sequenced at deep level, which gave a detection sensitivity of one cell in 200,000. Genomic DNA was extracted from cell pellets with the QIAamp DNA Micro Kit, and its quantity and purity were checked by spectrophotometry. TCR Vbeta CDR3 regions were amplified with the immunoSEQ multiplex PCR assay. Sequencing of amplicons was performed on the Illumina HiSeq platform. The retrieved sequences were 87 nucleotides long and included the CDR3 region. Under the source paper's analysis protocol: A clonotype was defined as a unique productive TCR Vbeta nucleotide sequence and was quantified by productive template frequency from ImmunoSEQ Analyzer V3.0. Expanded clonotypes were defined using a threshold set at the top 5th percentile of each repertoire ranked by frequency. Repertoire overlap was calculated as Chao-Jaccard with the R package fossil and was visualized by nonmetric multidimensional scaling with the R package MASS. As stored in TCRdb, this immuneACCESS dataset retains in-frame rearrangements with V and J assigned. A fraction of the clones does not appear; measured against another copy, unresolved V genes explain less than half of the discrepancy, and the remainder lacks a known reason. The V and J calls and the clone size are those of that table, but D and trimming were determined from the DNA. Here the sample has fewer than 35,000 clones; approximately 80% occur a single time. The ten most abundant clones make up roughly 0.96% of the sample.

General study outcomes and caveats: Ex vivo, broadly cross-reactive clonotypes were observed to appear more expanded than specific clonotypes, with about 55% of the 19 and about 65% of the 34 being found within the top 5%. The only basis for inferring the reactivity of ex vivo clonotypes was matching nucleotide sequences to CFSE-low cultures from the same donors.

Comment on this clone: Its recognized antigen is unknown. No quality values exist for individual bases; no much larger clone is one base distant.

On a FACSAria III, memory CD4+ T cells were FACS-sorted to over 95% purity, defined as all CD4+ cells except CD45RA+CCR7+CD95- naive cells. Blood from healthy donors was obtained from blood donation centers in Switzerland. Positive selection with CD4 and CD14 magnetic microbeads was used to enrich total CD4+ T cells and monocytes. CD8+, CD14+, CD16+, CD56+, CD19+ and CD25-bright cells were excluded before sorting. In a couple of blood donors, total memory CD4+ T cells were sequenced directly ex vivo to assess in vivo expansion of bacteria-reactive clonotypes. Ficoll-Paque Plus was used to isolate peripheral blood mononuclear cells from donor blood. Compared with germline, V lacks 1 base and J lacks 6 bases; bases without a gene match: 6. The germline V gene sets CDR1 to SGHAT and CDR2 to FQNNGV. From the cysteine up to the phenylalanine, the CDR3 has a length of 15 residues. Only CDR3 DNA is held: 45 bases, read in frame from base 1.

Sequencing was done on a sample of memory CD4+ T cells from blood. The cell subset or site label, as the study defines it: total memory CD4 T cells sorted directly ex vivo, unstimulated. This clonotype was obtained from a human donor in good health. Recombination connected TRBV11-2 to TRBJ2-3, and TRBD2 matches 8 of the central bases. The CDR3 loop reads CASSLAGAGADTQYF. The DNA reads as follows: TGTGCCAGCAGCTTAGCCGGAGCGGGAGCCGATACGCAGTATTTT.